The 32 T cell receptor beta chains below come from one sample, sequenced in a study of T cell repertoires in cytomegalovirus infection. One entry per CDR3 protein, called by TCRdb with MiXCR from the reads. The data hold around 200,000 distinct CDR3 sequences, with 17% observed a single time. The sample taken for sequencing was CD8+ T cells from PBMCs. All receptors derive from a human donor in good health (CMV status not recorded). Some clones in this sample may be carry-over from other donors' samples.

The chain employs TRBV4-3 and TRBJ2-5, with TRBD2 as a possible D gene (6 bases). Germline lookup yields CDR1 LGHNA and CDR2 YSLEER. The CDR3 has 15 amino acids. The ends were cut back, 3 bases at V and 5 bases at J, with 16 bases in the middle. The CDR3 region has the DNA TGCGCCAGCAGCCAGGACGCGGGGTGGATGGAGACCCAGTACTTC. Encoded protein: CASSQDAGWMETQYF.

In this sample, this clonotype turned up a few times. This sequence joins TRBV6-2 or TRBV6-3 and TRBJ1-6; D is unclear. The CDR3 spans 15 residues. With 0 bases removed from V and 10 bases from J, the gap between germline ends came to 13 bases. In germline, CDR1 is MNHEY, CDR2 SVGEGT. CDR3: CASSYSTSLWSPLHF. CDR3 nucleotides: TGTGCCAGCAGTTACTCCACCTCTCTTTGGTCACCCCTCCACTTT.

At least ten counts were recorded for this clonotype. The chain has TRBV7-9 and TRBJ2-7; D gene ambiguous. The CDR3 loop spans 12 amino acids. V lost 5 bases and J 1 base, leaving 6 bases between the germline ends. Germline V gives CDR1 SEHNR, CDR2 FQNEAQ (reference sequence). CDR3 bases: TGTGCCAGCAGCCAAGGATCCTACGAGCAGTACTTC. Protein sequence: CASSQGSYEQYF.

This rearrangement joins TRBV7-8 to TRBJ2-2, with D maybe TRBD1 (6 bases). Trimming removed 2 bases from V and 9 bases from J, with 13 bases in between. The CDR3 contains 14 residues. Germline V gene data show CDR1 as SGHVS and CDR2 as FQNEAQ. This CDR3 reads CASSLSLGDRELFF. The CDR3 coding sequence is TGTGCCAGCAGCTTATCTCTCGGGGACAGGGAGCTGTTTTTT.

This clonotype was recorded a few times. This chain links TRBV7-6 with TRBJ2-1; 12 bases map to TRBD2. V was pared by 5 bases and J by 5 bases, with 13 bases of the junction left unmatched. In germline, CDR1 is SGHVS, CDR2 FNYEAQ. The CDR3 loop spans 18 amino acids. The CDR3 DNA sequence: TGTGCCAGCAGCCCCCGGCTAGCGGGGGGGAGTTATAACAATGAGCAGTTCTTC. Its protein is CASSPRLAGGSYNNEQFF.

This sequence joins TRBV28 and TRBJ2-2; D unclear. The CDR3 length is 15 residues. With 5 bases removed from V and 0 bases from J, the gap between germline ends came to 10 bases. Germline loops: CDR1 MDHEN, CDR2 SYDVKM. The CDR3 region has the DNA TGTGCCAGCAGTACAATCGGAACGAACACCGGGGAGCTGTTTTTT. Amino acid sequence: CASSTIGTNTGELFF.

This clonotype showed up just a few times. The chain joins TRBV11-2 to TRBJ2-1; unclear D gene. Germline loops: CDR1 SGHAT, CDR2 FQNNGV. The CDR3 length is 16 residues. V lost 4 bases, J lost 7 bases, and 20 bases lay in between. The CDR3 here is CASSSLPSGVGNEQFF. CDR3 bases: TGTGCCAGCAGCTCCCTTCCGAGTGGGGTAGGTAATGAGCAGTTCTTC.

Many counts were recorded for this clonotype. The rearrangement uses TRBV7-9 and TRBJ2-7; TRBD1 aligns across 7 bases. CDR3 length: 15 amino acids. CDR1 SEHNR and CDR2 FQNEAQ come from the germline V gene (reference sequence). V dropped 5 bases and J dropped 4; count of bases not matched to a gene: 11. The CDR3 loop reads CASSPRTGERYEQYF. The CDR3 region has the DNA TGTGCCAGCAGCCCCCGGACAGGCGAAAGGTACGAGCAGTACTTC.

The CDR3 reads CASSLLRLAGGRTYNEQFF. The CDR3 coding sequence is TGTGCCAGCAGCCTGCTACGACTAGCGGGGGGGAGGACCTACAATGAGCAGTTCTTC. J is TRBJ2-1 and V is TRBV7-3; 14 positions agree with TRBD2. This CDR3 region has 19 residues. Losses at the gene ends were 5 bases for V and 2 bases for J; bases not matched to a gene: 11. Per germline, CDR1 SGHTA and CDR2 FQGTGA.

This clonotype was counted between two and nine times. The J gene is TRBJ2-7, the V gene TRBV27; D is uncertain. The V gene lost 6 bases and the J gene lost 3 bases, with 12 bases spanning the gap. The CDR3 covers 13 residues. Germline V gene data show CDR1 as MNHEY and CDR2 as SMNVEV (reference sequence). The CDR3 loop is CASSPNRDYEQYF. CDR3 bases: TGTGCCAGCAGCCCCAACAGAGACTACGAGCAGTACTTC.

The rearrangement uses TRBV24-1 and TRBJ2-3; 13 bases match TRBD2. The germline V gene encodes CDR1 KGHDR and CDR2 SFDVKD. CDR3 length equals 18 residues. V shed 3 bases and J 2 bases; nucleotides not matched to a gene: 7. This CDR3 is CATSDAGTSGEITDTQYF. DNA of the CDR3: TGTGCCACCAGTGATGCCGGGACTAGCGGGGAGATCACAGATACGCAGTATTTT.

This CDR3 reads CASSPTGGGFTSGNEQFF. In DNA, the CDR3 is TGTGCCAGCAGCCCGACAGGGGGCGGGTTCACGTCGGGCAATGAGCAGTTCTTC. This chain uses TRBV7-2 with TRBJ2-1; 10 bases agree with TRBD1. The length of the CDR3 is 18 residues. V trimming: 5 bases; J trimming: 6 bases; junction bases outside the gene matches: 16. CDR1 is SGHTA and CDR2 is FQGNSA in the germline V gene.

The gene calls are TRBV7-8 and TRBJ2-5; TRBD1 agrees at 8 bases. The CDR3 length is 15 residues. The trim removed 5 bases at V and 5 bases at J, leaving 10 bases unmatched. CDR1 is SGHVS, CDR2 FQNEAQ, per germline. The CDR3 here is CASSPSRTGRETQYF. The CDR3 nucleotides are TGTGCCAGCAGCCCATCCCGGACAGGGCGGGAGACCCAGTACTTC.

There are a few counts of this clonotype. The chain is built from TRBV7-3 and TRBJ1-4; weak D call: TRBD1 (5 bases). Germline V CDR1 and CDR2: SGHTA, FQGTGA. This CDR3 region has 15 residues. The V end lost 5 bases, the J end lost 6 bases, and 16 bases lay between the germline ends. CDR3 DNA sequence: TGTGCCAGCAGCCATCCTGGGGGAAGCTATGAAAAACTGTTTTTT. This gives the protein CASSHPGGSYEKLFF.

A few counts support this clonotype. The chain links TRBV27 to TRBJ1-5; 10 bases map to TRBD1. Germline V gives CDR1 MNHEY, CDR2 SMNVEV (reference sequence). The CDR3 extends over 19 amino acids. V lost 5 bases, J lost 0 bases, and 13 bases stayed unmatched. The CDR3 loop is CASSAEGQGIHNSNQPQHF. CDR3 DNA: TGTGCCAGCAGTGCCGAGGGACAGGGGATACATAATAGCAATCAGCCCCAGCATTTT.

This clonotype was found many times. This rearrangement joins TRBV7-8 to TRBJ1-5; no firm D call. In germline, CDR1 is SGHVS, CDR2 FQNEAQ. The CDR3 spans 16 residues. V was trimmed by 5 bases and J by 5 bases, leaving 19 bases between them. This CDR3 reads CASSRLKGRVDQPQHF. As DNA, the CDR3 is TGTGCCAGCAGCCGACTCAAAGGACGGGTTGATCAGCCCCAGCATTTT.

This clonotype was counted between two and nine times. This chain links TRBV7-2 with TRBJ1-2, with 12 bases aligning to TRBD1. Germline V gene data show CDR1 as SGHTA and CDR2 as FQGNSA. This CDR3 contains 17 residues. Trimming took 4 bases from V and 13 from J; bases not matched to a gene: 19. DNA for the CDR3: TGTGCCAGCAGCTCCATGCCACCCATAAGGGGACAGGGGGCCTGCACCTTC. Protein sequence: CASSSMPPIRGQGACTF. The variable domain in full, with the rest retrieved from reference TRBV7-2 and TRBJ1-2, is GAGVSQSPSNKVTEKGKDVELRCDPISGHTALYWYRQSLGQGLEFLIYFQGNSAPDKSGLPSDRFSAERTGGSVSTLTIQRTQQEDSAVYLCASSSMPPIRGQGACTFGSGTRLTVV.

This clonotype was counted a few times. This chain uses TRBV7-9 with TRBJ2-4; TRBD1 matches 8 bases. Per germline, CDR1 SEHNR and CDR2 FQNEAQ (reference sequence). Losses at the gene ends were 2 bases for V and 0 bases for J; bases not matched to a gene: 9. The CDR3 runs 18 residues. CDR3 nucleotides: TGTGCCAGCAGCTTACCCTCGGACAGGGTGGGAGCCAAAAACATTCAGTACTTC. Translated, it gives CASSLPSDRVGAKNIQYF.

This clonotype was seen a few times. This chain connects TRBV4-3 to TRBJ2-7; D is perhaps TRBD1 (5 bases). Between the trimmed V and J ends, which lost 1 base and 3 bases, there was a span of 13 bases. The germline gives CDR1 LGHNA, CDR2 YSLEER. The CDR3 totals 15 residues. In nucleotides, the CDR3 is TGCGCCAGCAGCCAAGGGGCAAAGGGGCGCTACGAGCAGTACTTC. It translates to CASSQGAKGRYEQYF.

The chain joins TRBV19 to TRBJ2-1, with D perhaps TRBD2 (5 bases). The CDR3 runs to 15 residues. The V end lost 3 bases, the J end lost 5 bases, and 14 bases lay between the germline ends. Germline V gives CDR1 LNHDA, CDR2 SQIVND (reference sequence). The CDR3 DNA sequence: TGTGCCAGTAGTATCTTATGGCAGGAGGACAATGAGCAGTTCTTC. Encoded protein: CASSILWQEDNEQFF.

The chain links TRBV6-5 to TRBJ2-1; 10 positions agree with TRBD2. The CDR3 runs 14 residues. Per the germline V gene, CDR1 is MNHEY and CDR2 is SVGAGI. J was trimmed by 7 bases and V by 6 bases; bases with no gene match: 6. The chain's CDR3 is CASRSGTSVNEQFF. The CDR3 DNA reads as TGTGCCAGCAGATCCGGGACTAGCGTTAATGAGCAGTTCTTC.

This clonotype was seen ten or more times. This chain links TRBV7-9 with TRBJ2-3, with TRBD1 identical over 7 bases. The V gene end was trimmed by 6 bases and the J gene end by 2 bases; junction bases not matched to a gene: 8. In germline, CDR1 is SEHNR, CDR2 FQNEAQ (reference sequence). The CDR3 spans 15 residues. CDR3 in amino acids: CASSYRDSYTDTQYF. The CDR3 DNA reads as TGTGCCAGCAGTTACCGGGACAGCTACACAGATACGCAGTATTTT.

The chain uses TRBV11-2 and TRBJ2-3; D is possibly TRBD1 (5 bases). Trimming removed 1 base at V and 10 bases at J, with 9 bases between. Germline assignment: CDR1 SGHAT and CDR2 FQNNGV. The CDR3 is 12 amino acids. The CDR3 bases are TGTGCCAGCAGCTTAGCCACAGGAGCGCAGTATTTT. Translated: CASSLATGAQYF.

CDR3 DNA sequence: TGTGCCATCAGTGAGTCGAAGGCTAGTGGTGACAATGAGCAGTTCTTC. This sequence encodes CAISESKASGDNEQFF. This chain joins TRBV10-3 and TRBJ2-1; D not certain. V shed 0 bases and J shed 5 bases, with 14 bases lying between them. CDR3 length: 16 amino acids. CDR1 ENHRY and CDR2 SYGVKD come from the germline V gene.

Only a few counts were recorded for this clonotype. This rearrangement joins TRBV5-6 to TRBJ1-5; a weak D match, TRBD1 (5 bases). The V and J ends lost 4 bases and 5 bases respectively, with 7 bases between them. CDR3 length: 12 residues. Looked up from germline, CDR1 is SGHDT and CDR2 is YYEEEE. This CDR3 is CASSKGDQPQHF. Written as DNA, the CDR3 is TGTGCCAGCAGCAAAGGGGATCAGCCCCAGCATTTT.

This clonotype was counted only a few times. The gene calls are TRBV5-6 and TRBJ2-7, with D maybe TRBD2 (6 bases). CDR1 is SGHDT and CDR2 is YYEEEE in the germline V gene. V was trimmed by 3 bases and J by 3 bases, leaving 7 bases between them. This CDR3 has 12 amino acids. Here the CDR3 DNA reads TGTGCCAGCAGCTGGGGGGTCTACGAGCAGTACTTC. Encoded protein: CASSWGVYEQYF.

This clonotype was seen a single time. This chain links TRBV29-1 with TRBJ2-1; D gene uncertain. CDR1 is SQVTM and CDR2 is ANQGSEA in the germline V gene. This CDR3 comprises 14 residues. V was trimmed by 3 bases and J by 1 base, leaving 10 bases between them. The CDR3 DNA sequence: TGCAGCGTTGAGAACTTGGGTTCCTACAATGAGCAGTTCTTC. Protein sequence: CSVENLGSYNEQFF.

The chain is built from TRBV7-2 and TRBJ2-5; the match to TRBD2 covers 7 bases. The CDR3 runs to 14 residues. CDR1 and CDR2 from the germline V gene are SGHTA and FQGNSA. The trim removed 6 bases at V and 5 bases at J, leaving 9 bases unmatched. CDR3 in amino acids: CASSLPAGRETQYF. For the CDR3, the DNA is TGTGCCAGCAGTCTCCCAGCGGGGCGGGAGACCCAGTACTTC. Full variable domain (rest looked up from reference TRBV7-2 and TRBJ2-5): GAGVSQSPSNKVTEKGKDVELRCDPISGHTALYWYRQSLGQGLEFLIYFQGNSAPDKSGLPSDRFSAERTGGSVSTLTIQRTQQEDSAVYLCASSLPAGRETQYFGPGTRLLVL.

The rearrangement links TRBV7-9 to TRBJ1-1; D is ambiguous. V lost 7 bases to trimming and J lost 2 bases, with 11 bases between them. Germline V gene lookup returns CDR1 SEHNR and CDR2 FQNEAQ (reference sequence). The CDR3 consists of 13 residues. The CDR3 loop reads CASNQKDNTEAFF. The CDR3 nucleotides read TGTGCCAGCAATCAAAAGGACAACACTGAAGCTTTCTTT.

V is TRBV29-1 and J is TRBJ1-2; TRBD1 aligns across 7 bases. The CDR3 extends over 16 amino acids. V lost 1 base and J lost 2; bases outside the gene matches: 10. Germline CDR1 SQVTM, CDR2 ANQGSEA. The CDR3 region is CSVEGTGREVNYGYTF. CDR3 DNA sequence: TGCAGCGTTGAAGGGACAGGTCGGGAGGTCAACTATGGCTACACCTTC.

This clonotype was seen a few times. The CDR3 is CASNKGRGRGLYEQYF. CDR3 DNA sequence: TGTGCCAGCAACAAAGGGAGGGGCAGGGGGCTCTACGAGCAGTACTTC. V usage is TRBV12-3 or TRBV12-4 and J usage is TRBJ2-7; perhaps TRBD1 as D (8 bases). The CDR3 extends over 16 amino acids. V lost 7 bases and J 3 bases, leaving 22 bases between the germline ends.

This chain connects TRBV12-3 or TRBV12-4 to TRBJ2-3; no clear D gene. V was cut by 1 base and J by 2 bases, with 7 bases left in between. The length of the CDR3 is 14 residues. In DNA form, the CDR3 reads TGTGCCAGCAGTTTAGTAGGGCCCACAGATACGCAGTATTTT. Translated: CASSLVGPTDTQYF.